This T cell receptor (beta chain) was recorded in a study of shared clonotypes between healthy human individuals. Naive CD8 cells comprised CD45RO-negative, CCR7-positively selected cells, excluding terminally differentiated effector memory CD45RA+ cells. Those who donated, Caucasian adults without exception, all lived in Nashville, Tennessee. The data were produced by immunoSEQ multiplex PCR, yet TCRdb's version contains in-frame clones alone and is incomplete. The sample lists about 2 million clones; about 95% were seen once. Whole-study results and caveats: Lower generation probabilities were found for non-shared clonotypes than for those shared by all four donors.

V lost 4 bases to trimming and J lost 0 bases, with 10 bases between them. This CDR3 is 14 amino acids long. This clone appeared a single time. Its target is not known. This clonotype was sampled from a man between 18 and 29 years old in good health. Source material: naive CD8+ T cells sorted from blood. This chain connects TRBV5-3 to TRBJ1-1; no clear D. TRBV5-3 is an ORF; its function is uncertain. CDR3 nucleotides: TGTGCCAGAAGCCCCCCCGGGGTGAACACTGAAGCTTTCTTT. Its translation: CARSPPGVNTEAFF.